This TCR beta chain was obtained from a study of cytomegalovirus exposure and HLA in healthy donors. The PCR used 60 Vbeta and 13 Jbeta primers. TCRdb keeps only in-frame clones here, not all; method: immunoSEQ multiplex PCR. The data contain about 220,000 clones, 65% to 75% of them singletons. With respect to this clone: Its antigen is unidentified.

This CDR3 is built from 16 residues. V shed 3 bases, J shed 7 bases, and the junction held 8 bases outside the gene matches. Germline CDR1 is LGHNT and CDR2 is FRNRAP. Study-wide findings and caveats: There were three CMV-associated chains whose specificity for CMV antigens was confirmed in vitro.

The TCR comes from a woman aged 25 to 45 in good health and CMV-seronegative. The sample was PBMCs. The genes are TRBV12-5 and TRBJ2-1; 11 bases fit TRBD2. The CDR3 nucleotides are TGTGCTAGTGGTTTCCCCCTAGCGGGAGGCTGGAATGAGCAGTTCTTC. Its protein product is CASGFPLAGGWNEQFF.